The 11 T cell receptor beta chains given below trace back to one sample, sequenced in a study of blood T cells in healthy people across ages. For the second PCR, which ran for roughly 6 to 12 cycles, a sample-barcoded 5' primer and a J-beta primer mix were used. TCRdb passed the 5' RACE reads through MiXCR, listing each CDR3 protein once. The repertoire holds about 1 million distinct CDR3 sequences, under 30% seen once, with less than 0.85% in the top ten. The data also belong to a second study, concerning T cells of mothers and their children.

Input material: blood. All receptors come from a girl aged 2 to 10 in good health.

Worth noting for this clonotype: The junction and the germline gene differ at one end; a read error may be behind it. The chain has TRBV14 and TRBJ2-6; D is perhaps TRBD1 or TRBD2 (5 bases each). The CDR3 is 21 residues long. Per germline, CDR1 SGHDN and CDR2 FVKESK. CDR3 sequence: CASSQGEVSEDWGSRANVLTF. For the CDR3, the DNA is TGTGCCAGCAGCCAAGGGGAAGTATCGGAGGACTGGGGCTCTCGGGCCAACGTCCTGACTTTC.

In this sample, this clonotype turned up a few times. This chain connects TRBV9 to TRBJ2-2, with TRBD1 as a possible D gene (7 bases). Trimming left V 2 bases short and J 6 bases short, with 8 bases between. Germline loops: CDR1 SGDLS, CDR2 YYNGEE. The CDR3 loop spans 13 amino acids. CDR3 bases: TGTGCCAGCAGCGTCAGGGGGGCCGGGGAGCTGTTTTTT. Encoded protein: CASSVRGAGELFF.

J is TRBJ2-5 and V is TRBV15; D may be TRBD2 (5 bases). The CDR3 contains 14 residues. Germline CDR1 LNHNV, CDR2 YYDKDF (reference sequence). Trimming stripped 2 bases from V and 5 bases from J, with 12 bases between. The CDR3 loop is CATSRPGTMETQYF. CDR3 coding DNA: TGTGCCACCAGCAGACCGGGAACGATGGAGACCCAGTACTTC.

The chain employs TRBV6-2 or TRBV6-3 and TRBJ2-1; D perhaps matches TRBD1 (6 bases). Matching the DNA end better, TRBJ2-5 makes the J call doubtful. Germline V lookup: CDR1 MNHEY, CDR2 SVGEGT. The CDR3 is made up of 16 amino acids. CDR3 protein: CASRAAYQGLMGTQYF. CDR3 sequence (DNA): TGTGCCAGCAGGGCGGCGTATCAGGGGTTGATGGGGACCCAGTACTTC.

This chain links TRBV12-3 or TRBV12-4 with TRBJ2-1; D perhaps matches TRBD1 (5 bases). The last part of the DNA fits TRBJ2-7 better; the J call may be wrong. This CDR3 region has 14 residues. CDR3 sequence (DNA): TGTGCCAGCAGTTCAGGGTCTAGACCCTACGAGCAGTACTTC. It codes for CASSSGSRPYEQYF.

In this sample, this clonotype turned up a few times. The chain is built from TRBV7-9 and TRBJ2-3; 7 bases match TRBD1. The V gene end was trimmed by 5 bases and the J gene end by 2 bases; junction bases not matched to a gene: 10. In germline, CDR1 is SEHNR, CDR2 FQNEAQ (reference sequence). The CDR3 contains 16 residues. CDR3 DNA sequence: TGTGCCAGCAGCGCAATCCGGGACAGCCTCACAGATACGCAGTATTTT. Translating gives CASSAIRDSLTDTQYF.

This chain joins TRBV28 and TRBJ1-4, with D possibly being TRBD1 (6 bases). Germline V gene sequence: CDR1 MDHEN, CDR2 SYDVKM. This CDR3 region has 14 residues. The V end lost 5 bases, the J end lost 8 bases, and 15 bases lay between the germline ends. The CDR3: CASSQEVQGEKLFF. DNA for the CDR3: TGTGCCAGCAGTCAGGAGGTCCAGGGGGAAAAACTGTTTTTT.

This clonotype was observed a handful of times. DNA for the CDR3: TGTGCCAGCAGCTTAGTGATGGAGACCCAGTACTTC. This codes for CASSLVMETQYF. The J gene is TRBJ2-5, the V gene TRBV7-9, with no clear D. This CDR3 is 12 amino acids long. Trimming pared 1 base from V and 5 bases from J, leaving 5 bases between. The germline V gene has CDR1 SEHNR and CDR2 FQNEAQ (reference sequence).

The V call is TRBV5-6, the J call TRBJ2-3; TRBD2 matches at 10 bases. This CDR3 is built from 17 residues. The germline V gene encodes CDR1 SGHDT and CDR2 YYEEEE. The J segment lost 1 base and the V segment lost 4 bases, leaving 9 bases of the junction unmatched. The CDR3 DNA reads as TGTGCCAGCAGCCCCGATGACCTAGCGGGGGGCACAGATACGCAGTATTTT. Translated, it gives CASSPDDLAGGTDTQYF.

The chain couples TRBV20-1 to TRBJ2-5, with D possibly called TRBD1 or TRBD2 (5 bases each). The J call may not be correct, given that the DNA end is closer to TRBJ2-7. This CDR3 has 15 residues. The germline gives CDR1 DFQATT, CDR2 SNEGSKA (reference sequence). The CDR3 is CSAKHLGTVSYEQYF. The CDR3 DNA is TGCAGTGCTAAACATCTCGGGACGGTGTCCTACGAGCAGTACTTC.

This chain joins TRBV5-1 and TRBJ2-5, with D possibly TRBD2 on 5 matching bases. CDR1 and CDR2 from the germline V gene are SGHRS and YFSETQ. V lost 0 bases and J lost 5, with 17 bases in between. CDR3 length equals 16 residues. The CDR3 bases are TGCGCCAGCAGCTTGGCCTCAGCGGAGCGGTGGGAGACCCAGTACTTC. Translating it yields CASSLASAERWETQYF.